Listed below are T cell receptor beta chains from one sample, sequenced in a study of shared clonotypes between healthy human individuals. The protocol was immunoSEQ multiplex PCR, while the TCRdb copy is restricted to in-frame clones and leaves out a portion. The sample has approximately 2.4 million clones, around 95% seen once; the top ten hold approximately 0.13%. The sample consisted of naive CD4+ T cells sorted from blood. These receptors came from a man aged 18-30 years in good health. Both conserved end residues are part of each CDR3. The order of the fields is D gene, V gene, clone size, J gene, CDR3 DNA, CDR3 protein. A D gene is named only where the DNA matches it firmly. Not all rows give a size; the values are once, few, many and, for expanded clones, a class.

d_call: TRBD1; v_call: TRBV19; clone_size: NA; j_call: TRBJ1-5; cdr3_nt: TGTGCCAGTAGTGACTCCGCGACAGGGGCCAGGGGAGAGAATCAGCCCCAGCATTTT; cdr3_aa: CASSDSATGARGENQPQHF
d_call: NA; v_call: TRBV18; clone_size: once; j_call: TRBJ2-7; cdr3_nt: TGTGCCAGCTCACCAGGTCGGCAGCTATCCTACGAGCAGTACTTC; cdr3_aa: CASSPGRQLSYEQYF
d_call: TRBD2; v_call: TRBV6-1; clone_size: NA; j_call: TRBJ2-7; cdr3_nt: TGTGCCAGCAGGGAACTAGCGGGAGGGGACTCTGGCTACGAGCAGTACTTC; cdr3_aa: CASRELAGGDSGYEQYF
d_call: TRBD2; v_call: TRBV11-3; clone_size: NA; j_call: TRBJ2-5; cdr3_nt: TGTGCCAGCAGCTTAGGAGGGCTAGCGGGGAGTGAGACCCAGTACTTC; cdr3_aa: CASSLGGLAGSETQYF
d_call: NA; v_call: TRBV5-1; clone_size: NA; j_call: TRBJ1-2; cdr3_nt: TGCGCCAGCAGCCTCGGCGGGACTTCCCTCTATGGCTACACCTTC; cdr3_aa: CASSLGGTSLYGYTF
d_call: NA; v_call: TRBV30; clone_size: NA; j_call: TRBJ1-6; cdr3_nt: TGTGCCTGGAAATTGAGAAATTCACCCCTCCACTTT; cdr3_aa: CAWKLRNSPLHF
d_call: NA; v_call: TRBV30; clone_size: NA; j_call: TRBJ1-2; cdr3_nt: TGTGCCTGGAGTGAGGAATGGTATGGCTACACCTTC; cdr3_aa: CAWSEEWYGYTF
d_call: NA; v_call: TRBV20-1; clone_size: NA; j_call: TRBJ2-7; cdr3_nt: TGCAGTGCTAGAGATGCGGGCGAGCAGTACTTC; cdr3_aa: CSARDAGEQYF
d_call: TRBD1; v_call: TRBV4-3; clone_size: NA; j_call: TRBJ2-7; cdr3_nt: TGCGCCAGCAGCCAGGATATGGACAGGGGTAGCGAGCAGTACTTC; cdr3_aa: CASSQDMDRGSEQYF
d_call: NA; v_call: TRBV18; clone_size: NA; j_call: TRBJ1-1; cdr3_nt: TGTGCCAGCTCACCTAGCAGGACAGATATGAACACTGAAGCTTTCTTT; cdr3_aa: CASSPSRTDMNTEAFF
d_call: NA; v_call: TRBV10-3; clone_size: NA; j_call: TRBJ1-6; cdr3_nt: TGTGCCATCAGCCAATTAGAGACGGATTCACCCCTCCACTTT; cdr3_aa: CAISQLETDSPLHF
d_call: TRBD1; v_call: TRBV6-1; clone_size: NA; j_call: TRBJ2-7; cdr3_nt: TGTGCCAGCAGGGGACAGGTGATCTACGAGCAGTACTTC; cdr3_aa: CASRGQVIYEQYF
d_call: NA; v_call: TRBV7-7; clone_size: NA; j_call: TRBJ2-3; cdr3_nt: TGTGCTAGCAGTGGGGGGAGCACGGATACGCAGTATTTT; cdr3_aa: CASSGGSTDTQYF
d_call: NA; v_call: TRBV6-5; clone_size: NA; j_call: TRBJ2-5; cdr3_nt: TGTGCCAGCAGCGCCTTGGCGGGGCGAGAGACCCAGTACTTC; cdr3_aa: CASSALAGRETQYF
d_call: TRBD2; v_call: TRBV6-6; clone_size: once; j_call: TRBJ2-7; cdr3_nt: TGTGCCAGCAGTTTCTCGGGGGGGACCTCCTACGAGCAGTACTTC; cdr3_aa: CASSFSGGTSYEQYF
d_call: TRBD2; v_call: TRBV6-6; clone_size: NA; j_call: TRBJ2-5; cdr3_nt: TGTGCCAGCAGTCGGGACTACAGTAAAGAGACCCAGTACTTC; cdr3_aa: CASSRDYSKETQYF
d_call: NA; v_call: TRBV2; clone_size: NA; j_call: TRBJ1-5; cdr3_nt: TGTGCCAGCAGTGGGACCCTCCAGGGGCCCCAGCATTTT; cdr3_aa: CASSGTLQGPQHF
d_call: NA; v_call: TRBV25-1; clone_size: once; j_call: TRBJ1-1; cdr3_nt: TGTGCCAGCAGTGAATTTGTGGGGCCGCGCACTGAAGCTTTCTTT; cdr3_aa: CASSEFVGPRTEAFF
d_call: NA; v_call: TRBV30; clone_size: NA; j_call: TRBJ2-5; cdr3_nt: TGTGCCTGGAGTGTTCTAGAGACCCAGTACTTC; cdr3_aa: CAWSVLETQYF